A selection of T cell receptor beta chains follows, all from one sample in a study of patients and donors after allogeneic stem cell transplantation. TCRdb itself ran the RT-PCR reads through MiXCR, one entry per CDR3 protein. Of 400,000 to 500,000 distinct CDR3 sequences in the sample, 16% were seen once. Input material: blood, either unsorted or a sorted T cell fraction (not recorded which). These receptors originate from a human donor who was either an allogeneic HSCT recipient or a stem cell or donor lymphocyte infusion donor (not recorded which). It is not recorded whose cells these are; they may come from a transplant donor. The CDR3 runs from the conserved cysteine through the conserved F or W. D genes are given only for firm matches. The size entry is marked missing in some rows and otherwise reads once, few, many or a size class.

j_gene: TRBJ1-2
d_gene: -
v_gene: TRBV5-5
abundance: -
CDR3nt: TGTGCCAGCAGCTCCGGGACAACCCGTAGCGGCTACACCTTC
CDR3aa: CASSSGTTRSGYTF

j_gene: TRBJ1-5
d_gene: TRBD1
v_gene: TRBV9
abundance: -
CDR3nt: TGTGCCAGCAGCGTAGGGGACAGGGCCTTCAATCAGCCCCAGCATTTT
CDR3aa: CASSVGDRAFNQPQHF

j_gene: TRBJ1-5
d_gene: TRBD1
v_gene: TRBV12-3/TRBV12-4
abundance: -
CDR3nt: TGTGCCAGCAGTTTCGGACAGGGAAGGTATCAGCCCCAGCATTTT
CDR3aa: CASSFGQGRYQPQHF

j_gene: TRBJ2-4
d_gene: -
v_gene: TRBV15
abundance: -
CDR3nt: TGTGCCACCAGCAAGGGGCAGCTGGGTTTAGCCAAAAACATTCAGTACTTC
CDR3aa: CATSKGQLGLAKNIQYF

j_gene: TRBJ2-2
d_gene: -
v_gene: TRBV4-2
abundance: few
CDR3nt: TGTGCCAGCAGCCACACCTTAGGCGGGCACGCGAACACCGGGGAGCTGTTTTTT
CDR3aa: CASSHTLGGHANTGELFF

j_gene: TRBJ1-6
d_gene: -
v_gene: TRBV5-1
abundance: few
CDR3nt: TGCGCCAGCAGCCCCCAGCAGAACTCCTATAATTCACCCCTCCACTTT
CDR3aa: CASSPQQNSYNSPLHF

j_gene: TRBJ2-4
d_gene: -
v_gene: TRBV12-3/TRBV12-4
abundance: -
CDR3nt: TGTGCCAGCAGTTTACCTAGGGACATTCAGTACTTC
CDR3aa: CASSLPRDIQYF

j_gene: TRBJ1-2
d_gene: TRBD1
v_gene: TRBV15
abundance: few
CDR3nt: TGTGCCACCAGCAGACATGGACAGGGGGCGTCGGGCTACACCTTC
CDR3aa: CATSRHGQGASGYTF

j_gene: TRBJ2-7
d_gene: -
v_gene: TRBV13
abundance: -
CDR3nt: TGTGCCAGCAGCTTAGGGGCCAGACCCTACGAGCAGTACTTC
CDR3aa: CASSLGARPYEQYF

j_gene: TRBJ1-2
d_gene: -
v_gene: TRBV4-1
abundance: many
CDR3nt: TGCGCCAGCAGCCCTCCCAATCAAAACTTTCAAGGCTACACCTTC
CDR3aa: CASSPPNQNFQGYTF

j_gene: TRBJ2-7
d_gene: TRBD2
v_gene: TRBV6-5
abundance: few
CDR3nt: TGTGCCAGCAGTTACACGCCTAGCGGGACCGAGCAGTACTTC
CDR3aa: CASSYTPSGTEQYF

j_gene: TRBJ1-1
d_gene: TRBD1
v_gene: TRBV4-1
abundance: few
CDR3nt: TGCGCCAGCAGCCAAGACAGGGACAGGGTGGTCTTGGCTGAAGCTTTCTTT
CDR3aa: CASSQDRDRVVLAEAFF

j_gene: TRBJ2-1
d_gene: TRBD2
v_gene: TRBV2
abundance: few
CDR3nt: TGTGCCAGCAGTGAAGGTAGCGGGGGGCAGTTCTTC
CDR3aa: CASSEGSGGQFF

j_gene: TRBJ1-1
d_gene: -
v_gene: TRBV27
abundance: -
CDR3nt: TGTGCCAGCAGTGGTCAGGCGACGAACACTGAAGCTTTCTTT
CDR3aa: CASSGQATNTEAFF

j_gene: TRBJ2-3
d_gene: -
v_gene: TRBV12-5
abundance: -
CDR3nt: TGTGCTAGCTTAAGGCGACTTTTTTTAAGAACCTTCACAGATACGCAGTATTTT
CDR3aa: CASLRRLFLRTFTDTQYF

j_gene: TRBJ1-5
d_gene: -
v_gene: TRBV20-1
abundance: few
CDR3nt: TGCAGTGCTAAATCCGGCCCGAGCAATCAGCCCCAGCATTTT
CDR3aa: CSAKSGPSNQPQHF

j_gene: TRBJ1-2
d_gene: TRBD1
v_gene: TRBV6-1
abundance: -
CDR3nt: TGTGCCAGCAGGGACAGGGGACAGATCAGCCTTTATGGCTACACCTTC
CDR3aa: CASRDRGQISLYGYTF

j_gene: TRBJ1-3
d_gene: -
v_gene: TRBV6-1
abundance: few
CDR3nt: TGTGCCAGCTCTGGGGGGGTTGGTGGAAACACCATATATTTT
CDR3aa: CASSGGVGGNTIYF

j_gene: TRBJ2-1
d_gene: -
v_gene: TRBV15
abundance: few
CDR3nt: TGTGCCACCAGCAGACCAGGACCGCAGTTCTTC
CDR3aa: CATSRPGPQFF

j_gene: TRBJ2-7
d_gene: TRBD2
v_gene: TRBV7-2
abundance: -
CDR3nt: TGTGCCAGCAGCTTAGTAAGCGGGGGGGCCTACGAGCAGTACTTC
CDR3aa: CASSLVSGGAYEQYF

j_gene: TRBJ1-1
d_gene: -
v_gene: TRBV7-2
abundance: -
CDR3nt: TGTGCCAGCTTCTCGGATAGGACTCGGGGGACTGAAGCTTTCTTT
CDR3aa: CASFSDRTRGTEAFF

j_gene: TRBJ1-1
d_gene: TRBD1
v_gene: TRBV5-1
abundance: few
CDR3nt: TGCGCCAGCAGAACAGGGGCAAACGGGAACACTGAAGCTTTCTTT
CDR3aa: CASRTGANGNTEAFF

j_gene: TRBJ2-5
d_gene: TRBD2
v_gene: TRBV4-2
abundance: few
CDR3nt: TGTGCCAGCAGCCAAGGGACTAGCGGGAGGAACCAGGAGACCCAGTACTTC
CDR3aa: CASSQGTSGRNQETQYF

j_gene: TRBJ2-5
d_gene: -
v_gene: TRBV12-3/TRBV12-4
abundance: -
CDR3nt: TGTGCCAGCAATTTCCGGAAGGGGACCCAGTACTTC
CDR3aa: CASNFRKGTQYF

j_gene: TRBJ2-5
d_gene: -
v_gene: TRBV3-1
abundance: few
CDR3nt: TGTGCCAGCAGCCACCCAATCGGGGTGTACCAAGAGACCCAGTACTTC
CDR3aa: CASSHPIGVYQETQYF

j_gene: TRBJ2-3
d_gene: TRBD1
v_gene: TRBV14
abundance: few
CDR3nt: TGTGCCAGCAGCAGGACAGGGCCCGCTAGCACAGATACGCAGTATTTT
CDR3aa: CASSRTGPASTDTQYF

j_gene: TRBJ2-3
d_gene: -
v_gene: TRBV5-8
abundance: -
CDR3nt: TGTGCCAGCAGCCGCTTCGACAGGACCTATAGCACAGATACGCAGTATTTT
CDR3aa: CASSRFDRTYSTDTQYF

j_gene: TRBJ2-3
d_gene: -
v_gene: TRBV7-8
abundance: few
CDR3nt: TGTGCCAGCAGCTTAGGGCCCCGGTCCACAGATACGCAGTATTTT
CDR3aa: CASSLGPRSTDTQYF

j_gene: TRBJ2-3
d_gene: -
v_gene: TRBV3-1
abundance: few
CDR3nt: TGTGCCAGCAGCCAGTTCGTTCGAGGCACATATAGCACAGATACGCAGTATTTT
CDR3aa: CASSQFVRGTYSTDTQYF